This TCR beta chain derives from a study of OX40 agonist ivuxolimab in advanced cancers. General observations from the study: The study observed clonal expansion of CD4+ and CD8+ blood T cells by week 6 at 0.1 to 3.0 mg/kg.

This CDR3 spans 14 amino acids. V lost 6 bases, J lost 5 bases, and 5 bases stayed unmatched. Germline CDR1 and CDR2: MNHNS and SASEGT. TCRdb's table, derived via immunoSEQ multiplex PCR, lists solely in-frame clones and lacks some. The data contain about 69,000 clones, about nine tenths of them singletons. In this sample, this clone turned up once. The antigen is not known. The receptor comes from an adult with an advanced solid tumor such as melanoma, head and neck, liver or kidney cancer. The source material was CD4+ or CD8+ T cells sorted from blood, sampled in a trial of the OX40 agonist ivuxolimab. The chain carries TRBV6-1 and TRBJ2-5; TRBD1 agrees at 11 bases. CDR3 nucleotide sequence: TGTGCCAGCAGGTGGACAGGGGGCAGCGAGACCCAGTACTTC. Its translation is CASRWTGGSETQYF.